This TCR beta chain originates from a study of CD8 T cells in Susac syndrome. This CDR3 has 18 amino acids. V dropped 5 bases and J dropped 3; count of bases not matched to a gene: 13. The germline V gene encodes CDR1 SEHNR and CDR2 FQNEAQ (reference sequence). A quantity of about 0.5 to 1 ug RNA underwent reverse transcription using random hexamers. Amplification of TCR beta CDR3 used immunoSEQ multiplex PCR across 54 Vbeta and 13 Jbeta. TCRdb called the immunoSEQ multiplex PCR reads again in MiXCR, with one record for every CDR3 protein. The data hold tens of thousands of distinct CDR3 sequences, with 90% to 95% observed a single time.

The sequence came from a human donor with Susac syndrome. J is TRBJ2-1 and V is TRBV7-9, with TRBD2 matching over 10 bases. Sequencing was carried out using CD8+ T cells from PBMCs. CDR3 protein: CASSRMKGLADFYNEQFF. DNA for the CDR3: TGTGCCAGCAGCCGGATGAAAGGACTAGCGGATTTCTACAATGAGCAGTTCTTC.